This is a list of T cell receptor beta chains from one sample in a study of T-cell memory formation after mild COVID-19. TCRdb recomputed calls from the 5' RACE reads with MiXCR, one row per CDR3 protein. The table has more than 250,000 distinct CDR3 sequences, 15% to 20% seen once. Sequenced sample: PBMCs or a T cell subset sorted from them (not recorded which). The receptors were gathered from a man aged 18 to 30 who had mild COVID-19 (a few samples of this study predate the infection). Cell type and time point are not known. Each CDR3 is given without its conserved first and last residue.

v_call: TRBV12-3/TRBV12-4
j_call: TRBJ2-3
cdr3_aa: ASRLGAGRTDTQY

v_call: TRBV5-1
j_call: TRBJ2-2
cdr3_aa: ASTRLAGDYTGELF

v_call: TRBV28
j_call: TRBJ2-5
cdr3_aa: AGSRQGSETQY

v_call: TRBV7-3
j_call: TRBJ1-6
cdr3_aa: ASSLVQGSPLH

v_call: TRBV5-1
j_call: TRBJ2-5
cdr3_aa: ASRQVQETQY

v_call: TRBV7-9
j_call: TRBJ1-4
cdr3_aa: ASSPLTALGEKLF

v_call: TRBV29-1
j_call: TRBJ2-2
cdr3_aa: SVAYRQGYTGELF

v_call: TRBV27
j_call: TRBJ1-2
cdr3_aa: ASSADRSYGYT

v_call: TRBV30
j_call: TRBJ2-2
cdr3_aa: AWSVQGANGELF

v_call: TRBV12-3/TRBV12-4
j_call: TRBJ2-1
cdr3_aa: ASSKGYNEQF

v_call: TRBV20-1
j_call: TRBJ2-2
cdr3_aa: SARLATTGELF

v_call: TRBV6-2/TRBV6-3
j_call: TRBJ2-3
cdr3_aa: ASSYQGYTDTQY

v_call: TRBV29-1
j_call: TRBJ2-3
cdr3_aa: SVKQGADRHTQY

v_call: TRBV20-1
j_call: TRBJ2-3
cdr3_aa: SASGTSGGSDTQY

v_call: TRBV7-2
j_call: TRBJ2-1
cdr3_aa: ASSLIVGEQF

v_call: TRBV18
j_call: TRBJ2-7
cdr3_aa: ASSLTEASSYEQY

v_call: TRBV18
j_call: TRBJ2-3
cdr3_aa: ASSPPLTLSTDTQY

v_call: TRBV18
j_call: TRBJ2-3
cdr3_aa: ASSPPERTGFRDTQY

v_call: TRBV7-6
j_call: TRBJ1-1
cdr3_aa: ASSSTGYTEAF

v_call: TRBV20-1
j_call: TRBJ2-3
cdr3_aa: SASGSPSSTDTQY

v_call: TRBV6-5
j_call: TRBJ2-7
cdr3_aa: ASSWTGIEQY

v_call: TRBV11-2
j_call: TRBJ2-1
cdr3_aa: ASSLETRGGQF

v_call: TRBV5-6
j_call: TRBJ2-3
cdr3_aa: ASSLLRGARTDTQY

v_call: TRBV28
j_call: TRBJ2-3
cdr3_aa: ASTPGLFTDTQY

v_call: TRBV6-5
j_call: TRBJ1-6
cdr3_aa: ASHSPVGVLSSYNSPLH

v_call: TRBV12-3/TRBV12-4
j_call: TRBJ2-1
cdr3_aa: ASSHRGNYNEQF

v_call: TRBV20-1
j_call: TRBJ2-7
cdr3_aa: SARDPRHLQY

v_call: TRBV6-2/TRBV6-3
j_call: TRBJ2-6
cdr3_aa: ASSRQGGANVLT

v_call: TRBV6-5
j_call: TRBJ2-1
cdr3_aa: ASSFYSGSSYNEQF

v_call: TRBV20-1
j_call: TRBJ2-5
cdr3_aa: SARWPSQETQY

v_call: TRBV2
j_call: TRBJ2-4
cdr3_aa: ASTEEAGANIQY

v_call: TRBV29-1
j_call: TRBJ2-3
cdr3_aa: SVPTGTRADTQY

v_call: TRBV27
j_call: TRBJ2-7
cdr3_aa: ASSLWVGQETY

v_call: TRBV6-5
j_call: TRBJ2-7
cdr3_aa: ASSSGTDYEQY

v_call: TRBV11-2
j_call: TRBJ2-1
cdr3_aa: ASSLIEPEGF

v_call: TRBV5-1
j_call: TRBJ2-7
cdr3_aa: ASSLQGLGDEQY

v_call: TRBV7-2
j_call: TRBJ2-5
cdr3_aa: ASSLREIETQY

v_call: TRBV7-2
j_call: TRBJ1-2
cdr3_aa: ASTPGGYYGYT

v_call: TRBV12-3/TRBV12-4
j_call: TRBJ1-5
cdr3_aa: ASSGKAFNQPQH

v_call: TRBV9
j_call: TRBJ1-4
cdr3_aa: ASSRDPNEKLF

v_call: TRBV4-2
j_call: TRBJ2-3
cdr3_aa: ASSRTSESTDTQY

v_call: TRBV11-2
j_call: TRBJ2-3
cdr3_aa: ASSFWDSTDTQY

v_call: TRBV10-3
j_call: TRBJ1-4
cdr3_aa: AIRGTEDEKLF

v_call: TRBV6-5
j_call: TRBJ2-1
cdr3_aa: ASSRDSAYNEQF

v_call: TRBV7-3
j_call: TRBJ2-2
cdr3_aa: ASSRDREATGELF

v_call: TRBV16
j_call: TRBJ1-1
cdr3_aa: ASSAVGNSEAF

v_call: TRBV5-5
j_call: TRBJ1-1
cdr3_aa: ASSHGREAEAF

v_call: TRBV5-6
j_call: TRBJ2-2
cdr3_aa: ASSIRGNTGELF

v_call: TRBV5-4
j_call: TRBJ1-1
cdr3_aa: ASRRSRDGRTEAF

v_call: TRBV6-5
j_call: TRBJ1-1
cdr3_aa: ASSFQGTGNTRAF